The present entry profiles one T cell receptor (beta chain) with its context. Its antigen is as yet unknown. Only in-frame clones appear in the TCRdb table, and some are missing; sequencing was by immunoSEQ multiplex PCR. Among hundreds of thousands of clones, around 87% were seen once, and the ten largest hold 3.4%. Treatment denoted: roughly 20 received Ad26.COV2.S at low or high dose, single or two shots; roughly 5 received placebo; per-sample allocation not given. Day 63 following the first vaccine or placebo injection was when the samples were taken. Donation came from an adult in Boston who was aged 18-55 years. This sample was included in a study of Ad26.COV2.S vaccination and SARS-CoV-2 variants. General observations from the study: Vaccinees showed greater spike-specific TCR breadth than placebo recipients. Non-spike TCR breadth did not differ much between vaccine and placebo recipients.

Sequencing was performed on peripheral blood, taken in a trial of Ad26.COV2.S vaccine versus placebo. This receptor was identified in a person between 18 and 59 years old who received the Ad26.COV2.S COVID-19 vaccine or a placebo.

The CDR3 protein is CASSFGLGGGNTGELFF. The CDR3 bases are TGTGCCAGCAGCTTCGGCTTGGGCGGGGGGAACACCGGGGAGCTGTTTTTT. This sequence joins TRBV5-4 and TRBJ2-2, with TRBD2 matching over 7 bases. Per germline, CDR1 SGHNT and CDR2 YYREEE (reference sequence). The ends lost 2 bases at V and 1 base at J; junction bases unmatched: 8. CDR3 length equals 17 residues.